Listed below are T cell receptor beta chains from one sample, sequenced in a study of T cells after yellow fever vaccination. MiXCR was run by TCRdb on the 5' RACE reads, yielding one entry per CDR3 protein. The sample has about 370,000 distinct CDR3 sequences; about 9.9% are singletons. The sequencing used PBMCs, collected on the day of the first yellow fever vaccination. Every receptor here comes from a man aged 18 to 29 who received the YFV17D yellow fever vaccine. CDR3s include the opening cysteine and the closing phenylalanine or tryptophan. A D gene is named only where the DNA matches it firmly. Clone sizes are given selectively: once, few, many, or a class where the clone is expanded.

j_gene,len,abundance,d_gene,v_gene,CDR3nt,CDR3aa
TRBJ2-3,14,-,-,TRBV18,TGTGCCAGCTCTCCCAGGACCGACACAGATACGCAGTATTTT,CASSPRTDTDTQYF
TRBJ2-4,16,-,-,TRBV25-1,TGTGCCAGCAGTGAATCTGGGACTTTAGCCAAAAACATTCAGTACTTC,CASSESGTLAKNIQYF
TRBJ2-2,15,-,-,TRBV7-9,TGTGCCAGCAGCTTTCTTGTAACAAACACCGGGGAGCTGTTTTTT,CASSFLVTNTGELFF
TRBJ2-7,15,many,TRBD1,TRBV5-1,TGCGCCAGCAGCCCCACCCGACAGGGACCCCGCGAGCAGTACTTC,CASSPTRQGPREQYF
TRBJ1-2,13,-,-,TRBV12-3/TRBV12-4,TGTGCCAGCAGTTCGCAGGGAGCTTATGGCTACACCTTC,CASSSQGAYGYTF
TRBJ1-1,13,few,-,TRBV29-1,TGCAGCCACTCTGAGGGGAGGGACACTGAAGCTTTCTTT,CSHSEGRDTEAFF
TRBJ2-5,13,-,TRBD2,TRBV3-1,TGTGCCAGCCGGCGGGGGGGAGAAGAGACCCAGTACTTC,CASRRGGEETQYF
TRBJ2-2,16,few,TRBD1,TRBV19,TGTGCCAGTAGTCCGGGACAGGGGGGATCCACCGGGGAGCTGTTTTTT,CASSPGQGGSTGELFF
TRBJ1-5,17,-,-,TRBV7-8,TGTGCCAGCAGTTTCTTTCCGGGGGTAGTGAGTAATCAGCCCCAGCATTTT,CASSFFPGVVSNQPQHF
TRBJ2-1,13,many,-,TRBV3-1,TGTGCCAGCAGCCAATTCCGTGAGGGGGGGCAGTTCTTC,CASSQFREGGQFF
TRBJ2-7,13,-,-,TRBV4-2,TGTGCCAGCAGCCCCGGGCTCCTCTACGAGCAGTACTTC,CASSPGLLYEQYF
TRBJ1-3,15,few,-,TRBV7-2,TGTGCCAGCAGCCAGTTACCGGGGCCTGGAAACACCATATATTTT,CASSQLPGPGNTIYF
TRBJ2-1,14,many,TRBD1,TRBV24-1,TGTGCCACCAGCAGGGACAGGGGATTTGATGAGCAGTTCTTC,CATSRDRGFDEQFF
TRBJ1-2,17,-,TRBD1,TRBV19,TGTGCCAGTAGTATCCCCTTAACAGGGGCCAAGGACTATGGCTACACCTTC,CASSIPLTGAKDYGYTF
TRBJ2-5,14,-,TRBD1,TRBV7-8,TGTGCCAGCAGCTACCACAGGGGGCGGCAGACCCAGTACTTC,CASSYHRGRQTQYF
TRBJ1-5,13,few,TRBD1,TRBV6-2/TRBV6-3,TGTGCCAGCACCGACAGGGGCGGGCAGCCCCAGCATTTT,CASTDRGGQPQHF